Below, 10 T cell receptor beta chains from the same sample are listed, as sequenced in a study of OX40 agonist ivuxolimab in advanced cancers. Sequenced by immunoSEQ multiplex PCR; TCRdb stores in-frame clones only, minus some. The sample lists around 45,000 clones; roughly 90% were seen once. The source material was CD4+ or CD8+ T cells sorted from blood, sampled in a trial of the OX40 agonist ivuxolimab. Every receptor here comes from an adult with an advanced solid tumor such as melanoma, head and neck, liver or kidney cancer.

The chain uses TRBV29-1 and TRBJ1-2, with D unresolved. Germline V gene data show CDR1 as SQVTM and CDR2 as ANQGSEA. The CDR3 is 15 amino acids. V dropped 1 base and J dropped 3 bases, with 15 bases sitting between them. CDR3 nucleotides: TGCAGCGTTGAAGGCCCCGGTTCTGCTTACTATGGCTACACCTTC. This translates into CSVEGPGSAYYGYTF.

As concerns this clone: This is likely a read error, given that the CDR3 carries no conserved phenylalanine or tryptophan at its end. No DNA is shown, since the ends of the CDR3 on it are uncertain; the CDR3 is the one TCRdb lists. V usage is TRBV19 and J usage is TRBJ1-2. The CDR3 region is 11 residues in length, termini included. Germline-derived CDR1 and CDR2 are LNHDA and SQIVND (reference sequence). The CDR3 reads CASSSRDFWAA.

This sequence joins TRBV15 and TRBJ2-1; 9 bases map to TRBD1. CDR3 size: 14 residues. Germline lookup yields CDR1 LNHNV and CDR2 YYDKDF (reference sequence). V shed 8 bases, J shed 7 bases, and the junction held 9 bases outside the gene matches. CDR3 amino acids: CATDLRGTGNEQFF. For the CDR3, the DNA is TGTGCCACCGACTTACGAGGGACAGGGAATGAGCAGTTCTTC.

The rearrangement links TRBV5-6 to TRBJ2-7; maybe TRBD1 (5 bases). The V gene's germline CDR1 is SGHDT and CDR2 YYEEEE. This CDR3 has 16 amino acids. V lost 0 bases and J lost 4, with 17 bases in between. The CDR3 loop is CASSLASSGWFYEQYF. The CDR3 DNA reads TGTGCCAGCAGCTTGGCCTCGTCAGGGTGGTTTTACGAGCAGTACTTC.

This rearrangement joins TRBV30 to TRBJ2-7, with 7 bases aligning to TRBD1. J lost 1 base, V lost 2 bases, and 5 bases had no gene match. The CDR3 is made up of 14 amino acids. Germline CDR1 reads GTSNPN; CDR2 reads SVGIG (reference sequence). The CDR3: CAWSPTTGSYEQYF. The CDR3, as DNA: TGTGCCTGGAGTCCGACGACAGGGTCCTACGAGCAGTACTTC.

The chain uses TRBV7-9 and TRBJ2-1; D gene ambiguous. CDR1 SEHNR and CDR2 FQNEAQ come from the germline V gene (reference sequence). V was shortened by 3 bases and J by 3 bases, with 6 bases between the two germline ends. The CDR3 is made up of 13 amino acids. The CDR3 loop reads CASSFPDYNEQFF. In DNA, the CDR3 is TGTGCCAGCAGCTTCCCCGACTACAATGAGCAGTTCTTC.

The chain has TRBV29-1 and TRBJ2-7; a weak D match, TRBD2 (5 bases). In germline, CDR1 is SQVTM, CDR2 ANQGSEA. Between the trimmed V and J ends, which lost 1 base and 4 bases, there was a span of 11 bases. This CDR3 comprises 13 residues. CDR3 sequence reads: CSVEGGQPYEQYF. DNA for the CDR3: TGCAGCGTTGAAGGCGGGCAGCCTTACGAGCAGTACTTC.

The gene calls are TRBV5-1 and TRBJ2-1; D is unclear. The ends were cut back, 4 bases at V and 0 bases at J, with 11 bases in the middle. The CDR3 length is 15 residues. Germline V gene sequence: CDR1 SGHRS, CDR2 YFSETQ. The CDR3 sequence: CASSTDASSYNEQFF. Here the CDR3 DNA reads TGCGCCAGCAGCACGGACGCAAGCTCCTACAATGAGCAGTTCTTC.

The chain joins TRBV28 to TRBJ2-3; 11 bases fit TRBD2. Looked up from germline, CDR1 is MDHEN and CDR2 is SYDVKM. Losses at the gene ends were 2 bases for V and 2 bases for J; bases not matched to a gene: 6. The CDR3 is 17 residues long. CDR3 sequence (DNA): TGTGCCAGCAGTTTACGGTATAGCGGGGGGGACACAGATACGCAGTATTTT. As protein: CASSLRYSGGDTDTQYF. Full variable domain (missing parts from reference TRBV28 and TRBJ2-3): DVKVTQSSRYLVKRTGEKVFLECVQDMDHENMFWYRQDPGLGLRLIYFSYDVKMKEKGDIPEGYSVSREKKERFSLILESASTNQTSMYLCASSLRYSGGDTDTQYFGPGTRLTVL.

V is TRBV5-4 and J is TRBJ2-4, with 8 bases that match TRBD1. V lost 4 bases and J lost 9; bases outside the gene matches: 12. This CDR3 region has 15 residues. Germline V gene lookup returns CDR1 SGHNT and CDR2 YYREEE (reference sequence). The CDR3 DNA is TGTGCCAGCAGCCCCAGTCCGGGACAGGTAATCATTCAGTACTTC. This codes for CASSPSPGQVIIQYF.